These T cell receptor beta chains were read from a single sample in a study of spatial heterogeneity in lung cancer. TCRdb re-called the 5' RACE reads with MiXCR, one entry per CDR3 protein. Among around 110,000 distinct CDR3 sequences listed, about 12% were seen once. This sample comprised PBMCs, obtained at follow-up. Receptors originate from a male donor with early-stage non-small cell lung cancer. CDR3s include the opening cysteine and the closing phenylalanine or tryptophan. D genes are given only for firm matches. A row's size may be missing; if present it is once, few, many or a size class.

cdr3_nt | cdr3_aa | d_call | j_call | v_call | clone_size
TGTGCCAGCAGAGCGTTCGACACTAAGAACACTGAAGCTTTCTTT | CASRAFDTKNTEAFF | . | TRBJ1-1 | TRBV2 | .
TGTGCCGGAAAGCGGGGGCCCTCCAATGAGCAGATCTTC | CAGKRGPSNEQIF | TRBD2 | TRBJ2-1 | TRBV6-2/TRBV6-3 | .
TGTGCCAGCAGCTTAACCCCGGCCGGGGTGAACACTGAAGCTTTCTTT | CASSLTPAGVNTEAFF | . | TRBJ1-1 | TRBV7-3 | .
TGCAGCGTTGTGAGTGGCGGACAGGCGTCAACAGAGACCCAGTACTTC | CSVVSGGQASTETQYF | TRBD1 | TRBJ2-5 | TRBV29-1 | .
TGCAGCGTTGTAGGGCACAACATTAACTATGGCTACACCTTC | CSVVGHNINYGYTF | . | TRBJ1-2 | TRBV29-1 | once
TGTGCCAGCCAGTTACCCGCGGACTATGGCTACACCTTC | CASQLPADYGYTF | . | TRBJ1-2 | TRBV28 | .
TGTGCCAGCAGCTCGGACACCTCCGCCTACAATGAGCAGTTCTTC | CASSSDTSAYNEQFF | . | TRBJ2-1 | TRBV5-4 | many
TGTGCCAGCAGCTTGTTCCCTCTTGGAACAAGAAGCACCGGGGAGCTGTTTTTT | CASSLFPLGTRSTGELFF | . | TRBJ2-2 | TRBV5-6 | few
TGTGCCAGCACCCCCATGGCAGGGGCCTACGAGCAGTACTTC | CASTPMAGAYEQYF | . | TRBJ2-7 | TRBV6-2/TRBV6-3 | .
TGTGCCAGCAGCCAAGCGGGGGGCCTCCTCAATGAGCAGTTCTTC | CASSQAGGLLNEQFF | TRBD2 | TRBJ2-1 | TRBV9 | many
TGCAGTGCCCTGGGGGTAGCGGGGGCCACAGATACGCAGTATTTT | CSALGVAGATDTQYF | TRBD2 | TRBJ2-3 | TRBV20-1 | .
TGTGCCAGCAGACTAGCGGGGTTGAACGAGCAGTACTTC | CASRLAGLNEQYF | TRBD2 | TRBJ2-7 | TRBV12-3/TRBV12-4 | .